This T cell receptor (beta chain) was captured in a study of T cell changes during pregnancy in multiple sclerosis. Repertoires were generated with immunoSEQ multiplex PCR, while TCRdb's copy carries only in-frame clones and drops some. In the table there are 35,000 to 45,000 clones, approximately 90% of which are singletons. Germline V CDR1 and CDR2: KGHSH, LQKENI. This CDR3 contains 15 residues. V lost 3 bases and J lost 6, with 17 bases in between. J is TRBJ1-1 and V is TRBV18; D unclear. The sample here was CD4+ T cells from peripheral blood mononuclear cells, taken before pregnancy. This clonotype originated in a female donor with multiple sclerosis, enrolled in a pregnancy study. The CDR3 nucleotides read TGTGCCAGCTCACCGGGCGCAGGTGTTGTGGCTGAAGCTTTCTTT. Protein product: CASSPGAGVVAEAFF. The variable domain in full, completed from reference TRBV18 and TRBJ1-1, reads NAGVMQNPRHLVRRRGQEARLRCSPMKGHSHVYWYRQLPEEGLKFMVYLQKENIIDESGMPKERFSAEFPKEGPSILRIQQVVRGDSAAYFCASSPGAGVVAEAFFGQGTRLTVV.